This TCR beta chain was recovered during a study of response to subunit inactivated influenza vaccine. Broader study findings: New T cells are recruited in small numbers by each seasonal influenza vaccination, according to the authors' suggestion.

Only a few counts were recorded for this clonotype. Its antigen is still unknown. TCRdb re-analysed the RT-PCR reads in MiXCR, keeping a single row per CDR3 protein. The repertoire has 500,000 to 600,000 distinct CDR3 sequences, around 15% of them found once; the top ten carry roughly 10%. Germline loops: CDR1 LNHNV, CDR2 YYDKDF (reference sequence). This CDR3 spans 14 amino acids. Trimming took off 0 bases at V and 4 bases at J, with 8 bases between the two ends. The clonotype was recovered from a man aged 45 to 65 who received an inactivated influenza vaccine. This specimen was PBMCs from blood, taken approximately 13 days after vaccination. This sequence joins TRBV15 and TRBJ2-3; no reliable D call. The CDR3 region has the DNA TGTGCCACCAGCAGAGATTTGAGTGCAGATACGCAGTATTTT. Protein: CATSRDLSADTQYF.